The 5 T cell receptor beta chains in this list originate from one sample, sequenced in a study of graft-versus-host responses after intestinal transplantation. The antigens these receptors bind are not known. Sequencing was performed with immunoSEQ multiplex PCR; in TCRdb, only in-frame clones are kept and a portion is missing. This table holds about 85,000 clones, around 93% found once. Here the sequenced sample was unstimulated CD8+ T cells sorted from spleen or lymph node cells, taken before transplant. These receptors were collected from a human donor who was the organ donor for an intestinal transplant.

V is TRBV5-1 and J is TRBJ1-2, with D tentatively TRBD1 (5 bases). Germline V gene data show CDR1 as SGHRS and CDR2 as YFSETQ. V was shortened by 4 bases and J by 2 bases, with 18 bases between the two germline ends. There are 16 residues in the CDR3. CDR3 nucleotide sequence: TGCGCCAGCAGCCCCAGGGTAGCTCGACCAAACTATGGCTACACCTTC. This gives the protein CASSPRVARPNYGYTF. Supplemented by reference TRBV5-1 and TRBJ1-2, the full variable domain reads KAGVTQTPRYLIKTRGQQVTLSCSPISGHRSVSWYQQTPGQGLQFLFEYFSETQRNKGNFPGRFSGRQFSNSRSEMNVSTLELGDSALYLCASSPRVARPNYGYTFGSGTRLTVV.

The rearrangement uses TRBV19 and TRBJ2-1; 9 nucleotides match TRBD2. The CDR3 is made up of 15 amino acids. CDR1 and CDR2 (germline): LNHDA, SQIVND (reference sequence). The ends lost 3 bases at V and 2 bases at J; junction bases unmatched: 2. DNA of the CDR3: TGTGCCAGTAGTATCCTAGCGGGGACCTACAATGAGCAGTTCTTC. It specifies CASSILAGTYNEQFF.

The chain has TRBV11-1 and TRBJ1-4; perhaps TRBD1 as D (6 bases). The CDR3 is 15 amino acids. Germline lookup yields CDR1 SGHAT and CDR2 FQDESV (reference sequence). V dropped 6 bases and J dropped 0 bases, with 11 bases sitting between them. CDR3 residues: CASRGTGTTNEKLFF. The CDR3 DNA reads as TGTGCCAGCAGAGGAACAGGGACAACTAATGAAAAACTGTTTTTT.

The V and J genes are TRBV9 and TRBJ2-2, with D possibly TRBD2 on 7 matching bases. V was cut by 1 base and J by 4 bases, with 11 bases left in between. Per the germline V gene, CDR1 is SGDLS and CDR2 is YYNGEE. This CDR3 spans 15 amino acids. CDR3 DNA: TGTGCCAGCAGCGTAAGCCGGGGGGCCACCGGGGAGCTGTTTTTT. This sequence encodes CASSVSRGATGELFF.

This clone was seen a single time. The chain employs TRBV28 and TRBJ2-7, with D uncertain. CDR1 and CDR2 from the germline V gene are MDHEN and SYDVKM. This CDR3 is 14 amino acids long. V dropped 5 bases and J dropped 0 bases, with 11 bases sitting between them. CDR3 bases: TGTGCCAGCAGTCCCCAACTTGACTCCTACGAGCAGTACTTC. This codes for CASSPQLDSYEQYF.